This T cell receptor (beta chain) was recorded in a study of blood T cell repertoires in COVID-19. Study in general: PBMCs, B-cell-depleted T cells, or T cells were the source of the cDNA or gDNA that made up the material.

As handled by the study authors: Reference gene primer amplification in the assay estimated nucleated cell counts. Produced via immunoSEQ multiplex PCR; TCRdb's table is partial and in-frame only. V, J and clone size reflect that table, while D and trimming were determined from the DNA. The sample contains some 240,000 clones, roughly 80% of which appear only once. This clone has only a few counts. V dropped 5 bases and J dropped 4 bases, with 14 bases sitting between them. The germline V gene encodes CDR1 MDHEN and CDR2 SYDVKM. This CDR3 spans 14 amino acids. Sequenced input: peripheral blood. The source is a woman aged 80 or older with acute or convalescent COVID-19. V gene TRBV28 combines with J gene TRBJ1-2, with D possibly matching TRBD1 (5 bases). This CDR3 is CASSRGSVLYGYTF. The DNA for the CDR3 is TGTGCCAGCAGTAGGGGCAGCGTACTCTATGGCTACACCTTC.